Listed below are T cell receptor beta chains from one sample, sequenced in a study of technical replicates of blood from a few donors. Repertoires were generated with immunoSEQ multiplex PCR, while TCRdb's copy carries only in-frame clones and drops some. Among about 83,000 clones listed, over 90% were seen once. The sequencing sample was made of T cells isolated from PBMCs. These TCRs come from a human donor in good health. CDR3s include the opening cysteine and the closing phenylalanine or tryptophan. The D gene is left open where the match is weak. Clone size is shown for a subset of rows, as once, few, many or a class of expanded clone.

v_gene: TRBV9; d_gene: NA; abundance: NA; j_gene: TRBJ1-1; CDR3nt: TGTGCCAGCAGCGTAGCTCTGGGCGTTGAAGCTTTCTTT; CDR3aa: CASSVALGVEAFF
v_gene: TRBV18; d_gene: TRBD1; abundance: NA; j_gene: TRBJ1-1; CDR3nt: TGTGCCAGCTCACCACGGGAAGAGGGGGCGCGCACTGAAGCTTTCTTT; CDR3aa: CASSPREEGARTEAFF
v_gene: TRBV19; d_gene: NA; abundance: NA; j_gene: TRBJ1-1; CDR3nt: TGTGCCTGTTATTCCCCGGGAAAATTTGAAGCTTTCTTT; CDR3aa: CACYSPGKFEAFF
v_gene: TRBV5-1; d_gene: TRBD1; abundance: NA; j_gene: TRBJ1-2; CDR3nt: TGCGCCAGCAGCTGGGACAGTATGAACTATGGCTACACCTTC; CDR3aa: CASSWDSMNYGYTF
v_gene: TRBV5-1; d_gene: TRBD2; abundance: once; j_gene: TRBJ2-1; CDR3nt: TGCGCCAGCAGCTTCGGGGCGGGGGGCTCCTACAATGAGCAGTTCTTC; CDR3aa: CASSFGAGGSYNEQFF
v_gene: TRBV7-3; d_gene: TRBD2; abundance: NA; j_gene: TRBJ2-5; CDR3nt: TGTGCCAGCAGCCCCAGCGGGGGGCCGGGGGAGACCCAGTACTTC; CDR3aa: CASSPSGGPGETQYF
v_gene: TRBV5-4; d_gene: TRBD1; abundance: once; j_gene: TRBJ1-1; CDR3nt: TGTGCCAGCAGCTTGGCGACAGGGGCTGAAGCTTTCTTT; CDR3aa: CASSLATGAEAFF
v_gene: TRBV29-1; d_gene: TRBD1; abundance: NA; j_gene: TRBJ1-2; CDR3nt: TGCAGCGTTGACAGAATTACAGGGGGAAACTATGGCTACACCTTC; CDR3aa: CSVDRITGGNYGYTF
v_gene: TRBV18; d_gene: NA; abundance: NA; j_gene: TRBJ2-3; CDR3nt: TGTGCCAGCTCACCAATTACTTCCCTTAGCACAGATACGCAGTATTTT; CDR3aa: CASSPITSLSTDTQYF
v_gene: TRBV4-1; d_gene: NA; abundance: once; j_gene: TRBJ1-4; CDR3nt: TGCGCCAGCAGCCAGTATGAGTCTATGGATGAAAAACTGTTTTTT; CDR3aa: CASSQYESMDEKLFF
v_gene: TRBV6-5; d_gene: NA; abundance: once; j_gene: TRBJ2-3; CDR3nt: TGTGCCAGCAGTTACGCCGGGGCAGATACGCAGTATTTT; CDR3aa: CASSYAGADTQYF
v_gene: TRBV2; d_gene: NA; abundance: NA; j_gene: TRBJ1-5; CDR3nt: TGTGCCAGCAGTGTAGTCCGAGGAGGGGGCAATCAGCCCCAGCATTTT; CDR3aa: CASSVVRGGGNQPQHF
v_gene: TRBV10-3; d_gene: TRBD2; abundance: NA; j_gene: TRBJ2-1; CDR3nt: TGTGCCATCAGCCGACTAGCGGCAGACAATGAGCAGTTCTTC; CDR3aa: CAISRLAADNEQFF
v_gene: TRBV18; d_gene: TRBD1; abundance: NA; j_gene: TRBJ1-1; CDR3nt: TGTGCCAGCTCACAGACAGGGGTGGTTACCTACCCGAACACTGAAGCTTTCTTT; CDR3aa: CASSQTGVVTYPNTEAFF
v_gene: TRBV5-1; d_gene: NA; abundance: NA; j_gene: TRBJ1-1; CDR3nt: TGCGCCAGCAGAGACACAGGGAACACTGAAGCTTTCTTT; CDR3aa: CASRDTGNTEAFF
v_gene: TRBV20-1; d_gene: NA; abundance: once; j_gene: TRBJ2-2; CDR3nt: TGCAGTGCCCGGGACTTTGGGGAGCTGTTTTTT; CDR3aa: CSARDFGELFF
v_gene: TRBV14; d_gene: TRBD1; abundance: NA; j_gene: TRBJ1-5; CDR3nt: TGTGCCAGCAGCCAGGGACAGGGGGCAGGGCAGCCCCAGCATTTT; CDR3aa: CASSQGQGAGQPQHF
v_gene: TRBV14; d_gene: TRBD2; abundance: NA; j_gene: TRBJ2-3; CDR3nt: TGTGCCAGCAGCCCACTAGCGGGGGGAATCACAGATACGCAGTATTTT; CDR3aa: CASSPLAGGITDTQYF
v_gene: TRBV15; d_gene: NA; abundance: NA; j_gene: TRBJ2-5; CDR3nt: TGTGCCACCAGCGACAGCCTCATGCCCCAGTACTTC; CDR3aa: CATSDSLMPQYF
v_gene: TRBV6-5; d_gene: NA; abundance: NA; j_gene: TRBJ2-2; CDR3nt: TGTGCCAGCAGTTACGTTACAGGGAACACCGGGGAGCTGTTTTTT; CDR3aa: CASSYVTGNTGELFF
v_gene: TRBV19; d_gene: TRBD1; abundance: once; j_gene: TRBJ1-6; CDR3nt: TGTGCCAGTAGTATAGGAGGACAGGGGACTTCACCCCTCCACTTT; CDR3aa: CASSIGGQGTSPLHF
v_gene: TRBV5-4; d_gene: TRBD2; abundance: NA; j_gene: TRBJ2-1; CDR3nt: TGTGCCAGCAGCTTGGTGGCTAGCGGTAACAATGAGCAGTTCTTC; CDR3aa: CASSLVASGNNEQFF
v_gene: TRBV13; d_gene: NA; abundance: NA; j_gene: TRBJ2-2; CDR3nt: TGTGCCAGCAGCTTACATGAGGGAAACACCGGGGAGCTGTTTTTT; CDR3aa: CASSLHEGNTGELFF
v_gene: TRBV30; d_gene: NA; abundance: NA; j_gene: TRBJ2-5; CDR3nt: TGTGCCTGGAGTAGTAGCCAAGAGACCCAGTACTTC; CDR3aa: CAWSSSQETQYF
v_gene: TRBV4-1; d_gene: NA; abundance: NA; j_gene: TRBJ2-1; CDR3nt: TGCGCCAGCAGCCAAGAGCCAGGCCGAACCTACAATGAGCAGTTCTTC; CDR3aa: CASSQEPGRTYNEQFF
v_gene: TRBV27; d_gene: TRBD1; abundance: NA; j_gene: TRBJ1-1; CDR3nt: TGTGCCAGCAGTCCGCAGGGGGGTGTCACTGAAGCTTTCTTT; CDR3aa: CASSPQGGVTEAFF
v_gene: TRBV6-5; d_gene: NA; abundance: NA; j_gene: TRBJ1-1; CDR3nt: TGTGCCAGCAGTTACCCGGGACATGCAGCTTTCTTT; CDR3aa: CASSYPGHAAFF
v_gene: TRBV30; d_gene: TRBD2; abundance: NA; j_gene: TRBJ2-5; CDR3nt: TGTGCCTGGACAAAGCTAGCGGGGACGGGGGAGACCCAGTACTTC; CDR3aa: CAWTKLAGTGETQYF
v_gene: TRBV4-1; d_gene: TRBD1; abundance: NA; j_gene: TRBJ1-2; CDR3nt: TGCGCCAGCAGCTATCTCCCCCCAGGGGGCAACTATGGCTACACCTTC; CDR3aa: CASSYLPPGGNYGYTF
v_gene: TRBV19; d_gene: TRBD2; abundance: NA; j_gene: TRBJ2-1; CDR3nt: TGTGCCAGTACAGAAGCGGGGGCCTACAATGAGCAGTTCTTC; CDR3aa: CASTEAGAYNEQFF
v_gene: TRBV9; d_gene: TRBD2; abundance: NA; j_gene: TRBJ2-1; CDR3nt: TGTGCCAGCAGCGTAACTAGCGGGAGGAATGAGCAGTTCTTC; CDR3aa: CASSVTSGRNEQFF
v_gene: TRBV27; d_gene: NA; abundance: NA; j_gene: TRBJ1-1; CDR3nt: TGTGCCAGCCGGGGGAACACTGAAGCTTTCTTT; CDR3aa: CASRGNTEAFF
v_gene: TRBV19; d_gene: NA; abundance: NA; j_gene: TRBJ1-4; CDR3nt: TGTGCCAGTAGTATCGAATTCGGCAGCGCAACTAATGAAAAACTGTTTTTT; CDR3aa: CASSIEFGSATNEKLFF
v_gene: TRBV19; d_gene: TRBD1; abundance: NA; j_gene: TRBJ1-1; CDR3nt: TGTGCCAGTAGTCCGATGGGACAGGGCCCCTGGGAGTACACTGAAGCTTTCTTT; CDR3aa: CASSPMGQGPWEYTEAFF
v_gene: TRBV5-1; d_gene: TRBD1; abundance: once; j_gene: TRBJ1-1; CDR3nt: TGCGCCAGCAGTTCAGACAGGGGAGACCCTGAAGCTTTCTTT; CDR3aa: CASSSDRGDPEAFF
v_gene: TRBV11-2; d_gene: NA; abundance: NA; j_gene: TRBJ1-6; CDR3nt: TGTGCCAGCAGCCTGCGGGAGGGTTCACCCCTCCACTTT; CDR3aa: CASSLREGSPLHF
v_gene: TRBV5-1; d_gene: NA; abundance: NA; j_gene: TRBJ2-3; CDR3nt: TGCGCCAGCAGCCCCGGGGACACCACAGATACGCAGTATTTT; CDR3aa: CASSPGDTTDTQYF
v_gene: TRBV19; d_gene: NA; abundance: NA; j_gene: TRBJ2-7; CDR3nt: TGTGCCAGTAGTATAGTCGGGGGAGGCTACGAGCAGTACTTC; CDR3aa: CASSIVGGGYEQYF
v_gene: TRBV5-1; d_gene: TRBD1; abundance: NA; j_gene: TRBJ2-7; CDR3nt: TGCGCCAGCAGCTTGGAGGGACAGCCGGGACCGATCCCGTCGGGCCCATACGAGCAGTACTTC; CDR3aa: CASSLEGQPGPIPSGPYEQYF
v_gene: TRBV6-1; d_gene: TRBD1; abundance: NA; j_gene: TRBJ1-6; CDR3nt: TGTGCCAGCAGCGGGACAGGGCATTCACCCCTCCACTTT; CDR3aa: CASSGTGHSPLHF
v_gene: TRBV28; d_gene: NA; abundance: NA; j_gene: TRBJ1-1; CDR3nt: TGTGCCAGCAGTCTTACAGTCGGGGCGGGGGAAACTGAAGCTTTCTTT; CDR3aa: CASSLTVGAGETEAFF
v_gene: TRBV12-5; d_gene: TRBD2; abundance: NA; j_gene: TRBJ2-3; CDR3nt: TGTGCTAGTGGTTTGGTATGGGAGACTAGCGGAGTTCTCGCAGATACGCAGTATTTT; CDR3aa: CASGLVWETSGVLADTQYF
v_gene: TRBV30; d_gene: NA; abundance: NA; j_gene: TRBJ2-1; CDR3nt: TGTGCCTGGAGTTACTCTCTCTGGTTGAATGAGCAGTTCTTC; CDR3aa: CAWSYSLWLNEQFF
v_gene: TRBV30; d_gene: NA; abundance: once; j_gene: TRBJ2-7; CDR3nt: TGTGCCTGGAGTGTAGTCTCAGCCTACGAGCAGTACTTC; CDR3aa: CAWSVVSAYEQYF
v_gene: TRBV7-3; d_gene: TRBD1; abundance: NA; j_gene: TRBJ2-7; CDR3nt: TGTGCCAGCAGCTCCAAACCCGGGACAGCTGGTTCCTACGAGCAGTACTTC; CDR3aa: CASSSKPGTAGSYEQYF
v_gene: TRBV4-1; d_gene: NA; abundance: NA; j_gene: TRBJ2-1; CDR3nt: TGCGCCAGCAAGTTACAGGGAAACACTGACAATGAGCAGTTCTTC; CDR3aa: CASKLQGNTDNEQFF
v_gene: TRBV6-5; d_gene: NA; abundance: NA; j_gene: TRBJ1-3; CDR3nt: TGTGCCAGCAGTTTAAGACGGACAGTCTCTGGAAACACCATATATTTT; CDR3aa: CASSLRRTVSGNTIYF
v_gene: TRBV11-3; d_gene: NA; abundance: few; j_gene: TRBJ2-2; CDR3nt: TGTGCCAGCAGTCCGACAGGGAACACCGGGGAGCTGTTTTTT; CDR3aa: CASSPTGNTGELFF
v_gene: TRBV4-1; d_gene: NA; abundance: NA; j_gene: TRBJ2-3; CDR3nt: TGCGCCAGCAGCCAAGAGACTAGTCTCACAGATACGCAGTATTTT; CDR3aa: CASSQETSLTDTQYF
v_gene: TRBV29-1; d_gene: TRBD2; abundance: NA; j_gene: TRBJ2-1; CDR3nt: TGCAGCGTTGATTCGAGGGCTAGCGGGAGGGCCGTGGTCAATGAGCAGTTCTTC; CDR3aa: CSVDSRASGRAVVNEQFF
v_gene: TRBV6-1; d_gene: NA; abundance: NA; j_gene: TRBJ1-3; CDR3nt: TGTGCCAGCAGTGAATGGGACAACTCTGGAAACACCATATATTTT; CDR3aa: CASSEWDNSGNTIYF
v_gene: TRBV9; d_gene: TRBD1; abundance: once; j_gene: TRBJ1-4; CDR3nt: TGTGCCAGCAACGGAAACTCCGGGACAGGGAATGAAAAACTGTTTTTT; CDR3aa: CASNGNSGTGNEKLFF
v_gene: TRBV2; d_gene: NA; abundance: once; j_gene: TRBJ2-3; CDR3nt: TGTGCCAGCAGTGAAGCGAGGGTTCTAGGCGATACGCAGTATTTT; CDR3aa: CASSEARVLGDTQYF
v_gene: TRBV6-1; d_gene: NA; abundance: NA; j_gene: TRBJ1-1; CDR3nt: TGTGCCAGCAGTGCCCAGATTCAGAACACTGAAGCTTTCTTT; CDR3aa: CASSAQIQNTEAFF
v_gene: TRBV6-5; d_gene: NA; abundance: NA; j_gene: TRBJ1-2; CDR3nt: TGTGCCAGCAGAGAAGACACCCCTTATGGCTACACCTTC; CDR3aa: CASREDTPYGYTF
v_gene: TRBV19; d_gene: NA; abundance: NA; j_gene: TRBJ1-1; CDR3nt: TGTGCCAGTGGGGACTCGGGCGCGCGGGGGACTGAAGCTTTCTTT; CDR3aa: CASGDSGARGTEAFF